This T cell receptor beta chain stems from a study of blood T cell repertoires in COVID-19. On the study more broadly: Donors in the United States, Italy and Spain gave samples during acute or convalescent COVID-19. The analysed material was cDNA or gDNA that came from T cells, B-cell-depleted T cells, or PBMCs.

Original processing notes: Amplification of reference gene primers was used by the study to estimate nucleated cell counts. Sequencing used immunoSEQ multiplex PCR; TCRdb keeps in-frame clones, though not all of them. D and trimming were read from the DNA, whereas the V and J calls and clone size are those reported in that table. The sample shows under 150,000 clones, 81% of them seen only once. V lost 1 base, J lost 10 bases, and 6 bases stayed unmatched. Germline V lookup: CDR1 LNHNV, CDR2 YYDKDF (reference sequence). The CDR3 is made up of 13 amino acids. This clone was seen more than once but under ten times.

The J gene is TRBJ1-1, the V gene TRBV15; 7 positions match TRBD1. The sequence was obtained from a woman between 55 and 75 years old with active or convalescent COVID-19. Specimen: peripheral blood. The CDR3 coding sequence is TGTGCCACCAGCAGAGGACAGGGCGTCGGAGCTTTCTTT. This gives the protein CATSRGQGVGAFF.